The 6 T cell receptor beta chains reported below all come from one sample, sequenced in a study of post-analysis software for immune sequencing data. The antigens these receptors bind are not known. Every TCR beta cDNA library bore unique molecular identifiers. TCRdb ran MiXCR on the PCR reads and lists one entry per CDR3 protein. The sample carries roughly 620,000 distinct CDR3 sequences, 40% to 50% recorded once. Study observations and caveats: TRBV segments more frequent in patients than in controls numbered about 5 and included TRBV5-6, TRBV5-1 and TRBV20-1.

The sample comprised blood. The receptors here all came from a girl between 5 and 17 years old with multiple sclerosis.

This clonotype was detected only a few times. The rearrangement joins TRBV10-3 to TRBJ2-4; 7 bases agree with TRBD1. V was pared by 4 bases and J by 5 bases, with 2 bases of the junction left unmatched. Germline V gives CDR1 ENHRY, CDR2 SYGVKD. The CDR3 consists of 13 residues. CDR3 loop: CAISGGTENIQYF. DNA of the CDR3: TGTGCCATCAGTGGGGGGACAGAAAACATTCAGTACTTC.

This clonotype was picked up a small number of times. V and J are TRBV24-1 and TRBJ1-5, with D possibly TRBD1 on 6 matching bases. Trimming removed 4 bases from V and 0 bases from J, with 12 bases in between. The CDR3 runs to 16 residues. Germline V gives CDR1 KGHDR, CDR2 SFDVKD. The CDR3 is CATSDRGKDSNQPQHF. Here the CDR3 DNA reads TGTGCCACCAGTGACAGGGGAAAGGATAGCAATCAGCCCCAGCATTTT.

In this sample, this clonotype turned up a few times. The J gene is TRBJ1-2, the V gene TRBV29-1, with unresolved D. V gave up 3 bases and J gave up 7 bases, with 12 bases separating them. The CDR3 loop spans 12 amino acids. CDR1 is SQVTM and CDR2 is ANQGSEA in the germline V gene. CDR3: CSVDPGSGGYTF. CDR3 coding DNA: TGCAGCGTTGACCCTGGATCGGGTGGCTACACCTTC.

The CDR3 nucleotides are TGTGCCAGCGCGGGAACCACAGATACGCAGTATTTT. Translation gives CASAGTTDTQYF. This chain uses TRBV6-6 with TRBJ2-3; maybe TRBD2 (6 bases). Germline-derived CDR1 and CDR2 are MNHNY and SVGAGI (reference sequence). The CDR3 is 12 residues long. Trimming pared 8 bases from V and 2 bases from J, leaving 8 bases between.

This clonotype was detected a few times. The rearrangement joins TRBV6-5 to TRBJ2-1, with D unclear. This CDR3 region has 12 residues. Germline CDR1 and CDR2: MNHEY and SVGAGI. The germline V and J ends were trimmed by 5 bases and 4 bases, with 6 bases remaining between them. The DNA of the CDR3 is TGTGCCAGCAGTGGACGGTACAATGAGCAGTTCTTC. Its translation is CASSGRYNEQFF.

This clonotype appeared a few times. V is TRBV4-1 and J is TRBJ2-4; D is unresolved. The better agreement between TRBJ2-7 and the DNA end casts doubt on the J call. Germline V gene lookup returns CDR1 MGHRA and CDR2 YSYEKL. This CDR3 is built from 14 residues. CDR3 DNA sequence: TGCGCCAGCAGCCAAGAAGCTCTCTCGTCCGAGCAGTACTTC. Its translation: CASSQEALSSEQYF.